This T cell receptor beta chain appears in the sequencing data of a study of cytomegalovirus exposure and HLA in healthy donors. Findings and caveats of the study: Earlier results showed most TCR beta V segments being productive about 87% or about 30% of the time. A later analysis found most CMV-associated TCR beta chains apparently HLA-restricted.

Researchers ran the PCR with 60 Vbeta and 13 Jbeta primers. In the original analysis: Per a later analysis, the number of unique TCR beta chains was about 80 million, of which 9 million to 12 million were shared. TCRdb keeps only in-frame clones here, not all; method: immunoSEQ multiplex PCR. V and J calls and clone size follow that table, whereas D and trimming were derived from the DNA. The profile shows some 120,000 clones, 79% of them singletons. A remark on this clone: What it binds is unknown.

This CDR3 is built from 14 residues. Trimming pared 4 bases from V and 7 bases from J, leaving 13 bases between. CDR1 SGHTA and CDR2 FQGTGA come from the germline V gene. The receptor's source is a young man in good health and CMV-seropositive. J is TRBJ2-2 and V is TRBV7-3; D may be TRBD2 (5 bases). The sample was PBMCs. CDR3: CASSSGMGNGELFF. CDR3 DNA: TGTGCCAGCAGCTCCGGGATGGGAAACGGGGAGCTGTTTTTT. Full variable domain (outside the CDR3, taken from reference TRBV7-3 and TRBJ2-2): GAGVSQTPSNKVTEKGKYVELRCDPISGHTALYWYRQSLGQGPEFLIYFQGTGAADDSGLPNDRFFAVRPEGSVSTLKIQRTERGDSAVYLCASSSGMGNGELFFGEGSRLTVL.